The present TCR beta chain was sequenced within a study of blood T cell repertoires in COVID-19 (dated by TCRdb to 2018 to 2021). With respect to the entire study: The collaborator samples originated in the United States, Italy and Spain and spanned the acute and convalescent phases of COVID-19. Deeply sampled blood TCRbeta repertoires from subjects exposed to, actively infected with, or recovered from COVID-19 were included in the dataset. The material from the prospective study consisted of cDNA or gDNA derived from T cells, B-cell-depleted T cells, or PBMCs. A freely available public database, intended as a resource for researchers studying the immune response to SARS-CoV-2, is where the repertoires were released. The sample metadata nearly always contained a de-identified subject ID, COVID-19 status, age in years and sex. Where HLA class I and class II types were available, the types were taken from metadata supplied by the sample provider, not from assay-based typing. Samples were obtained from the ongoing ImmuneRACE study (first 160 participants) and from some 1,200 subjects provided by 6 global collaborators.

A word on this clone: This clone's antigen is unknown. Base qualities are not recorded, but no much larger clone differs from it by a single base.

Whole blood was collected in K2EDTA tubes by collaborating institutions according to the institutions' own protocols. For TCRbeta analysis, collaborator samples were shipped as frozen whole blood, as isolated PBMCs, or as DNA extracted from either sample type. The full study reports these points: The quantity of clinical and demographic metadata differed by source and by participant and was supplied without curation.

TCRbeta CDR3 regions were amplified from genomic DNA using the immunoSEQ Assay, a bias-controlled multiplex PCR. Per the authors' processing: The number of nucleated cells in each sample was estimated by amplification of reference gene primers within the assay. To quantify the absolute abundance of each unique TCRbeta CDR3 rearrangement, sequence reads were collapsed and filtered. Productive Simpson clonality was computed per sample as the square root of Simpson's diversity index over productive rearrangements. This is the immuneACCESS table as TCRdb keeps it, with only in-frame sequences that have V and J called. A part of the clones is gone; compared with another copy, unresolved V genes explain less than half, and the rest is unexplained. Clone size and V and J calls were adopted from that table, with D and trimming inferred from the DNA. The sample records about 190,000 clones, over 70% of which are singletons. Together, the top ten hold 2.5% to 3.5% of the sample.

The CDR3 runs 15 residues from the cysteine to the phenylalanine. The entry retains the CDR3 DNA only, 45 bases that are in frame from base 1. Taken from the germline V gene (reference sequence), the CDR1 and CDR2 loops are MNHNY and SVGAGI. V is clipped by 10 bases and J by 6 bases, and the sequence between their germline boundaries is 25 bases long. Sequencing input: peripheral blood. Recombination connected TRBV6-6 to TRBJ2-7, with the identity of the D gene unclear. This TCR was sampled from a man in his forties or fifties with active or convalescent COVID-19. The CDR3 sequence is CATITSGTPGSEQYF. In nucleotides, the sequence is TGTGCCACTATCACCTCGGGTACCCCTGGTAGCGAGCAGTACTTC.